This record covers a single T cell receptor (beta chain). V was trimmed by 0 bases and J by 2 bases, leaving 5 bases between them. This CDR3 contains 15 residues. Germline V CDR1 and CDR2: MNHEY, SVGAGI. Per the original methods: Amplification of reference gene primers provided the estimated nucleated cell counts. The method was immunoSEQ multiplex PCR; TCRdb's version includes in-frame clones alone and lacks a portion of them. For V, J and clone size, that table is used; D and trimming come from the DNA. The sample has roughly 100,000 clones; about 90% are singletons. The data were taken from a study of blood T cell repertoires in COVID-19. Study context: Acute-phase and convalescent COVID-19 samples originated in the United States, Italy and Spain. PBMCs, B-cell-depleted T cells, or T cells provided the cDNA or gDNA that made up the material.

This TCR was sampled from a human donor with COVID-19, enrolled during active disease. The donor label of this sample is uncertain. The sequenced material came from peripheral blood. V gene TRBV6-5 combines with J gene TRBJ2-6; D uncertain. The CDR3 protein is CASSYSAAGANVLTF. The CDR3 DNA reads as TGTGCCAGCAGTTACTCTGCAGCTGGGGCCAACGTCCTGACTTTC.